This entry lists 22 T cell receptor beta chains sequenced from one sample in a study of glioma-infiltrating T cells after dendritic cell vaccination. The method was immunoSEQ multiplex PCR; TCRdb's version includes in-frame clones alone and lacks a portion of them. The sample carries about 36,000 clones, about 80% recorded once. Sequenced material: blood, taken before dendritic cell vaccination. The receptors here all came from a human donor with glioblastoma.

The rearrangement uses TRBV6-1 and TRBJ1-1; TRBD1 matches at 10 bases. Per germline, CDR1 MNHNS and CDR2 SASEGT. This CDR3 comprises 14 residues. Trimming cost V 6 bases and J 5 bases; bases outside gene matches: 6. Here the CDR3 reads CASRDRGIGTEAFF. CDR3 coding DNA: TGTGCCAGCAGGGACAGGGGGATTGGGACTGAAGCTTTCTTT.

The V gene is TRBV19, the J gene TRBJ2-2; 13 bases are shared with TRBD2. The V gene's germline CDR1 is LNHDA and CDR2 SQIVND (reference sequence). The CDR3 loop spans 16 amino acids. With 7 bases clipped from V and 5 bases from J, the junction kept 7 bases outside the gene matches. The chain's CDR3 is CASTGLAGTQTGELFF. Written as DNA, the CDR3 is TGTGCCAGTACGGGACTAGCGGGGACTCAAACCGGGGAGCTGTTTTTT.

The J gene is TRBJ1-2, the V gene TRBV9; unclear D gene. Germline V gene sequence: CDR1 SGDLS, CDR2 YYNGEE. Trimming removed 0 bases at V and 4 bases at J, with 4 bases between. CDR3 length: 12 residues. CDR3 residues: CASSVDSYGYTF. CDR3 nucleotides: TGTGCCAGCAGCGTAGACAGCTATGGCTACACCTTC.

The chain combines TRBV5-4 with TRBJ1-1, with a possible D match to TRBD1 (6 bases). CDR1 is SGHNT and CDR2 is YYREEE in the germline V gene (reference sequence). The CDR3 sequence is 16 residues long. The ends were cut back, 4 bases at V and 0 bases at J, with 16 bases in the middle. The CDR3 region has the DNA TGTGCCAGCAGCCCACAAATAGCAGGGGTGAACACTGAAGCTTTCTTT. Translation gives CASSPQIAGVNTEAFF.

The CDR3 is CASSPFTDTQYF. CDR3 in DNA: TGTGCCAGCAGCCCCTTCACAGATACGCAGTATTTT. The chain joins TRBV9 to TRBJ2-3; D not certain. Between the trimmed V and J ends, which lost 4 bases and 2 bases, there was a span of 5 bases. This CDR3 is built from 12 residues. Germline-derived CDR1 and CDR2 are SGDLS and YYNGEE.

The chain has TRBV27 and TRBJ1-5; D perhaps matches TRBD1 (6 bases). CDR3 size: 18 residues. V lost 8 bases to trimming and J lost 2 bases, with 25 bases between them. Germline CDR1 reads MNHEY; CDR2 reads SMNVEV (reference sequence). In nucleotides, the CDR3 is TGTGCCAGCTACCCGTACCCATACAGGGTTTGGGGCAATCAGCCCCAGCATTTT. Its protein product is CASYPYPYRVWGNQPQHF.

The V gene is TRBV19, the J gene TRBJ2-4, with D possibly TRBD1 on 7 matching bases. With 3 bases removed from V and 6 bases from J, the gap between germline ends came to 9 bases. There are 13 residues in the CDR3. Germline V lookup: CDR1 LNHDA, CDR2 SQIVND (reference sequence). The CDR3 DNA reads TGTGCCAGTAGTATCCAGGGGGGAAACATTCAGTACTTC. It specifies CASSIQGGNIQYF. Full variable domain (rest looked up from reference TRBV19 and TRBJ2-4): DGGITQSPKYLFRKEGQNVTLSCEQNLNHDAMYWYRQDPGQGLRLIYYSQIVNDFQKGDIAEGYSVSREKKESFPLTVTSAQKNPTAFYLCASSIQGGNIQYFGAGTRLSVL.

This clone was found once. J is TRBJ1-5 and V is TRBV10-3; a possible D gene is TRBD1 (6 bases). The germline V gene encodes CDR1 ENHRY and CDR2 SYGVKD. This CDR3 is 13 amino acids long. V was shortened by 5 bases and J by 3 bases, with 8 bases between the two germline ends. For the CDR3, the DNA is TGTGCCATCAGTTACAGGGCCAATCAGCCCCAGCATTTT. As protein: CAISYRANQPQHF.

The CDR3 loop reads CAISESFSRDRGAYNEQFF. The CDR3 bases are TGTGCCATCAGTGAGTCTTTTTCCCGTGACAGGGGTGCTTACAATGAGCAGTTCTTC. The V and J genes are TRBV10-3 and TRBJ2-1, with 8 positions matching TRBD1. The CDR3 is 19 amino acids. Germline lookup yields CDR1 ENHRY and CDR2 SYGVKD. V lost 0 bases to trimming and J lost 4 bases; unmatched junction nucleotides: 14.

This clone was recorded a few times. CDR3 sequence: CAWNPQGLDTEAFF. As DNA, the CDR3 is TGTGCCTGGAATCCACAGGGGTTGGACACTGAAGCTTTCTTT. J is TRBJ1-1 and V is TRBV30; the match to TRBD1 covers 7 bases. J gave up 3 bases and V 4 bases, and 8 bases lay outside the gene matches. Looked up from germline, CDR1 is GTSNPN and CDR2 is SVGIG (reference sequence). This CDR3 comprises 14 residues.

This chain joins TRBV9 and TRBJ1-3; maybe TRBD1 (6 bases). V gave up 3 bases and J gave up 8 bases, with 12 bases separating them. The CDR3 length is 13 residues. Germline assignment: CDR1 SGDLS and CDR2 YYNGEE. Written as DNA, the CDR3 is TGTGCCAGCAGCGGAGGGGGTTCAGACACCATATATTTT. It translates to CASSGGGSDTIYF.

The V and J genes are TRBV4-3 and TRBJ2-3; 9 bases fit TRBD2. Germline V CDR1 and CDR2: LGHNA, YSLEER. This CDR3 spans 19 amino acids. V shed 5 bases, J shed 1 base, and the junction held 16 bases outside the gene matches. This CDR3 is CASSFAAGRGGLGTDTQYF. The CDR3 nucleotides read TGCGCCAGCAGCTTTGCGGCGGGGCGGGGGGGCCTTGGCACAGATACGCAGTATTTT.

The chain combines TRBV5-1 with TRBJ2-5; D perhaps matches TRBD2 (6 bases). Trimming cost V 3 bases and J 4 bases, with 16 bases left between them. Germline V gene sequence: CDR1 SGHRS, CDR2 YFSETQ. The CDR3 length is 15 residues. The CDR3: CASSWIGRGIETQYF. The DNA for the CDR3 is TGCGCCAGCAGCTGGATCGGCCGGGGGATAGAGACCCAGTACTTC. Combining the CDR3 with reference TRBV5-1 and TRBJ2-5 gives the whole variable domain KAGVTQTPRYLIKTRGQQVTLSCSPISGHRSVSWYQQTPGQGLQFLFEYFSETQRNKGNFPGRFSGRQFSNSRSEMNVSTLELGDSALYLCASSWIGRGIETQYFGPGTRLLVL.

The V call is TRBV4-1, the J call TRBJ2-5, with TRBD1 matching over 7 bases. The J call is uncertain, as TRBJ2-7 better fits the DNA end. The CDR3 totals 17 residues. The germline CDR1 and CDR2 sequences are MGHRA and YSYEKL. Here the CDR3 reads CASSQEPQGLLAYEQYF. The CDR3 DNA reads TGCGCCAGCAGCCAAGAACCACAGGGGCTGTTAGCCTACGAGCAGTACTTC.

This rearrangement joins TRBV13 to TRBJ2-7; 16 bases match TRBD2. CDR1 and CDR2 (germline): PRHDT, FYEKMQ (reference sequence). V lost 0 bases to trimming and J lost 5 bases; unmatched junction nucleotides: 10. This CDR3 contains 19 residues. The CDR3 is CASSLGQGLAGGPQNEQYF. CDR3 coding DNA: TGTGCCAGCAGCTTAGGCCAGGGACTAGCGGGGGGGCCTCAGAACGAGCAGTACTTC.

The rearrangement links TRBV29-1 to TRBJ1-5; no firm D call. The CDR3 has 15 amino acids. V shed 4 bases and J shed 2 bases, with 15 bases lying between them. Looked up from germline, CDR1 is SQVTM and CDR2 is ANQGSEA. The CDR3 sequence: CSVADGVLGNQPQHF. For the CDR3, the DNA is TGCAGCGTTGCCGACGGGGTATTGGGCAATCAGCCCCAGCATTTT.

The J gene is TRBJ2-1, the V gene TRBV4-1; D unresolved. This CDR3 is 12 amino acids long. The V end was cut by 2 bases, the J end by 7 bases, with 6 bases between. Germline V gene lookup returns CDR1 MGHRA and CDR2 YSYEKL. CDR3: CASSQIGNEQFF. The CDR3 coding sequence is TGCGCCAGCAGCCAAATCGGGAATGAGCAGTTCTTC.

V gene TRBV27 combines with J gene TRBJ1-5, with D perhaps TRBD1 (6 bases). This CDR3 has 15 residues. V lost 6 bases and J 7 bases, leaving 19 bases between the germline ends. Germline CDR1 and CDR2: MNHEY and SMNVEV (reference sequence). The CDR3 region has the DNA TGTGCCAGCAGGGGAGCGGGGGCGTCTTGGCAGCCCCAGCATTTT. Its protein is CASRGAGASWQPQHF.

The rearrangement links TRBV11-3 to TRBJ1-2; a weak D match, TRBD1 (5 bases). In germline, CDR1 is SGHNT, CDR2 YENEEA. Deletions cut 6 bases from V and 4 bases from J, with 9 bases between. There are 12 residues in the CDR3. CDR3 nucleotides: TGTGCCAGCAGTCGACAGAGCTATGGCTACACCTTC. Translated, it gives CASSRQSYGYTF.

This clone was found once. The chain couples TRBV5-4 to TRBJ2-7; 7 positions match TRBD1. The trim removed 4 bases at V and 7 bases at J, leaving 11 bases unmatched. Per the germline V gene, CDR1 is SGHNT and CDR2 is YYREEE (reference sequence). The CDR3 loop spans 14 amino acids. The CDR3 DNA reads TGTGCCAGCAGCCCCAGCGACAGGGTTTGGGAGCAGTACTTC. The encoded protein is CASSPSDRVWEQYF.

The chain has TRBV28 and TRBJ2-1; possible D gene TRBD1, 6 bases. Germline CDR1 and CDR2: MDHEN and SYDVKM. Trimming took off 5 bases at V and 6 bases at J, with 14 bases between the two ends. CDR3 size: 14 residues. CDR3 protein: CASSTILQGNEQFF. The CDR3 bases are TGTGCCAGCAGTACTATATTACAGGGCAATGAGCAGTTCTTC.

This clone has more than one count but fewer than ten. The gene calls are TRBV7-3 and TRBJ2-1; D possibly corresponds to TRBD1 (6 bases). Germline lookup yields CDR1 SGHTA and CDR2 FQGTGA. The length of the CDR3 is 15 residues. The V gene lost 2 bases and the J gene lost 6 bases, with 14 bases spanning the gap. The CDR3 protein is CASSLWAGAGNEQFF. The CDR3 bases are TGTGCCAGCAGCTTATGGGCAGGGGCGGGCAATGAGCAGTTCTTC.